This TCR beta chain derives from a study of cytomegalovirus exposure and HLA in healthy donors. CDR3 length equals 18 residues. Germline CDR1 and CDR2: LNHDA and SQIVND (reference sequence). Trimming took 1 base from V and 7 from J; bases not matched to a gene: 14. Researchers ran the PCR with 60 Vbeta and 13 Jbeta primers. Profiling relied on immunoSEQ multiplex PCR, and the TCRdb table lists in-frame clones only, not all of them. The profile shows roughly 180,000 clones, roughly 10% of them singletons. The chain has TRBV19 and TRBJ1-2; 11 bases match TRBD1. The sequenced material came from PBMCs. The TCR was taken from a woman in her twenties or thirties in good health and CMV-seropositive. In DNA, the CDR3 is TGTGCCAGTAGTATAGGGGGCGGAGGACAGGGGGCACTCCGTGGCTACACCTTC. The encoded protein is CASSIGGGGQGALRGYTF.